These 25 T cell receptor beta chains were sequenced from one sample in a study of glioma-infiltrating T cells. The iRepertoire nested amplicon-rescue multiplex PCR amplified TCR alpha and beta CDR3s from RNA. TCRdb used MiXCR to reprocess the multiplex PCR reads, holding one entry per CDR3 protein. The profile shows roughly 100,000 distinct CDR3 sequences, around 29% of them singletons. Material for sequencing was glioma tissue, nonneoplastic brain tissue, or PBMCs (not recorded which). The receptor set was obtained from a human donor with low-grade glioma or glioblastoma, undergoing nonglioma brain surgery, or in good health (not recorded which).

With respect to this clonotype: A much larger clone is a single base away; this may be a read error. This chain joins TRBV20-1 and TRBJ1-3; TRBD1 matches 8 bases. This CDR3 contains 13 residues. CDR1 and CDR2 from the germline V gene are DFQATT and SNEGSKA (reference sequence). The CDR3 loop is CGVADRAGNTIYF. In nucleotides, the CDR3 is TGCGGTGTAGCGGACAGGGCTGGAAACACCATATATTTT.

The DNA for the CDR3 is TGTGCCAGCAGTTTCCAGACTAGCTGGGAGGGTGATACGCAGTATTTT. Translating it yields CASSFQTSWEGDTQYF. The chain has TRBV6-9 and TRBJ2-3; 7 bases line up with TRBD2. The CDR3 consists of 16 residues. Germline loops: CDR1 MNHGY, CDR2 SVAAGI. V shed 4 bases and J 6 bases; nucleotides not matched to a gene: 13.

This clonotype has only a few counts. This chain connects TRBV9 to TRBJ1-2; the D is unclear. Germline V gene lookup returns CDR1 SGDLS and CDR2 YYNGEE. The CDR3 has 15 residues. V was trimmed by 7 bases and J by 2 bases, leaving 18 bases between them. CDR3 amino acids: CASGVHLNLNYGYTF. In nucleotides, the CDR3 is TGTGCCAGCGGTGTCCACTTGAATCTAAACTATGGCTACACCTTC.

This clonotype was counted a few times. This rearrangement joins TRBV6-1 to TRBJ1-6; D not certain. CDR3 length equals 14 residues. Germline CDR1 MNHNS, CDR2 SASEGT. The V gene lost 6 bases and the J gene lost 7 bases, with 13 bases spanning the gap. For the CDR3, the DNA is TGTGCCAGCAGGGCGGAGGTAGAGAATTCACCCCTCCACTTT. Translated, it gives CASRAEVENSPLHF.

This clonotype showed up just once. A read error may explain this, as a much larger clone is one base away. The final CDR3 position lacks the conserved phenylalanine or tryptophan, pointing to a likely read error. The V and J genes are TRBV28 and TRBJ1-2; D not certain. This CDR3 comprises 13 residues. Looked up from germline, CDR1 is MDHEN and CDR2 is SYDVKM. The V gene lost 5 bases and the J gene lost 3 bases, with 10 bases spanning the gap. The CDR3 coding sequence is TGTGCCAGCAGTCCCGGACGGTACTATGGCTACACCTTA. Its translation: CASSPGRYYGYTL.

This clonotype showed up many times. V usage is TRBV7-8 and J usage is TRBJ2-7; TRBD1 agrees at 8 bases. CDR3 length: 13 amino acids. The V segment lost 3 bases and the J segment 3 bases; nucleotides outside the gene matches: 1. Looked up from germline, CDR1 is SGHVS and CDR2 is FQNEAQ. The CDR3 DNA is TGTGCCAGCAGCTTTACAGGGGGCTACGAGCAGTACTTC. It yields the protein CASSFTGGYEQYF.

The table lists this clonotype with a few counts. V usage is TRBV7-3 and J usage is TRBJ2-7, with a possible D match to TRBD1 (6 bases). The CDR3 contains 13 residues. Germline V lookup: CDR1 SGHTA, CDR2 FQGTGA. V was clipped by 8 bases and J by 0 bases, with 11 bases between them. CDR3 coding DNA: TGTGCCAGCTCCCTGGACAGCTCCTACGAGCAGTACTTC. As protein: CASSLDSSYEQYF.

This clonotype was detected many times. The rearrangement uses TRBV4-1 and TRBJ1-5; no definite D call. With 2 bases removed from V and 4 bases from J, the gap between germline ends came to 3 bases. Germline V gene sequence: CDR1 MGHRA, CDR2 YSYEKL. The CDR3 runs to 12 residues. The CDR3 loop is CASSQPNQPQHF. CDR3 nucleotide sequence: TGCGCCAGCAGCCAACCTAATCAGCCCCAGCATTTT.

This clonotype has a count of ten or more. This chain links TRBV5-4 with TRBJ2-5, with 8 bases matching TRBD1. The CDR3 is 15 residues long. V was clipped by 5 bases and J by 1 base; unmatched bases: 7. The germline V gene encodes CDR1 SGHNT and CDR2 YYREEE (reference sequence). The CDR3 bases are TGTGCCAGCAGGGATAGGACAGGGCCCCAAGAGACCCAGTACTTC. As protein: CASRDRTGPQETQYF.

This clonotype was detected ten times or more. This chain joins TRBV7-8 and TRBJ1-5; D remains ambiguous. The CDR3 extends over 12 amino acids. V lost 1 base, J lost 9 bases, and 7 bases lay in between. CDR1 and CDR2 from the germline V gene are SGHVS and FQNEAQ. The CDR3, as DNA: TGTGCCAGCAGCTTAGATCGAGGGCCCCAGCATTTT. It yields the protein CASSLDRGPQHF.

There are a few counts of this clonotype. The chain joins TRBV9 to TRBJ2-5; 7 bases are shared with TRBD1. This CDR3 region has 15 residues. The germline V gene has CDR1 SGDLS and CDR2 YYNGEE. J lost 0 bases, V lost 3 bases, and 5 bases had no gene match. In DNA, the CDR3 is TGTGCCAGCAGCGCCACTGGGACAGACCAAGAGACCCAGTACTTC. It encodes CASSATGTDQETQYF.

This clonotype was counted at least ten times. The rearrangement links TRBV11-1 to TRBJ2-1; 10 bases line up with TRBD2. CDR1 is SGHAT, CDR2 FQDESV, per germline (reference sequence). V shed 5 bases, J shed 0 bases, and the junction held 10 bases outside the gene matches. This CDR3 is built from 18 residues. CDR3 residues: CASSHLAGDASSYNEQFF. Here the CDR3 DNA reads TGTGCCAGCAGCCATCTAGCGGGGGACGCAAGCTCCTACAATGAGCAGTTCTTC. Full variable domain (remainder filled in from reference TRBV11-1 and TRBJ2-1): EAEVAQSPRYKITEKSQAVAFWCDPISGHATLYWYRQILGQGPELLVQFQDESVVDDSQLPKDRFSAERLKGVDSTLKIQPAELGDSAMYLCASSHLAGDASSYNEQFFGPGTRLTVL.

This clonotype has at least ten counts. The rearrangement links TRBV27 to TRBJ1-2; 7 bases line up with TRBD1. The V gene end was trimmed by 4 bases and the J gene end by 1 base; junction bases not matched to a gene: 3. Germline V gives CDR1 MNHEY, CDR2 SMNVEV (reference sequence). This CDR3 has 14 residues. The CDR3 protein is CASSYRQGNYGYTF. The DNA for the CDR3 is TGTGCCAGCAGTTACAGACAGGGTAACTATGGCTACACCTTC.

This clonotype was picked up many times. The gene calls are TRBV12-3 or TRBV12-4 and TRBJ2-7, with D perhaps TRBD1 or TRBD2 (7 bases each). The germline V and J ends were trimmed by 7 bases and 3 bases, with 16 bases remaining between them. The CDR3 has 14 amino acids. CDR3 nucleotides: TGTGCCAGCACCCCGCGGGGGACAGACTACGAGCAGTACTTC. Its translation is CASTPRGTDYEQYF.

Details on this clonotype: Given a much more abundant clone one base away, this may be a read error. The chain uses TRBV20-1 and TRBJ1-1; tentatively, D is TRBD1 (6 bases). V dropped 3 bases and J dropped 2 bases, with 10 bases sitting between them. This CDR3 spans 13 amino acids. CDR1 is DFQATT, CDR2 SNEGSKA, per germline (reference sequence). This chain's CDR3 is CSARGARNTEAFF. The CDR3 DNA sequence: TGCAGTGCTAGGGGGGCCCGAAACACTGAAGCTTTCTTT.

The chain has TRBV20-1 and TRBJ1-2; D gene ambiguous. This CDR3 has 13 residues. Germline CDR1 DFQATT, CDR2 SNEGSKA (reference sequence). CDR3 sequence: CRLEGNGHYGYTF. In DNA, the CDR3 is TGCAGGCTCGAGGGCAACGGCCATTATGGCTACACCTTC.

This clonotype appeared many times. V is TRBV18 and J is TRBJ1-1, with a tentative D call TRBD1 (5 bases). V gave up 0 bases and J gave up 3 bases, with 20 bases separating them. The CDR3 totals 18 residues. Germline CDR1 is KGHSH and CDR2 is LQKENI. This CDR3 is CASSPPPGRVGTDTEAFF. CDR3 DNA: TGTGCCAGCTCACCACCACCAGGTCGTGTGGGGACGGACACTGAAGCTTTCTTT.

The chain recombines TRBV7-9 with TRBJ2-1, with D hard to call. The CDR3 runs 12 residues. V was pared by 11 bases and J by 7 bases, with 15 bases between. Germline V gene lookup returns CDR1 SEHNR and CDR2 FQNEAQ (reference sequence). CDR3 bases: TGTGCCTCCAGTGGGATAACAAATGAGCAGTTCTTC. As protein: CASSGITNEQFF.

V and J are TRBV6-6 and TRBJ1-2, with 8 bases identical to TRBD1. CDR3 length: 13 amino acids. Germline CDR1 reads MNHNY; CDR2 reads SVGAGI (reference sequence). The ends lost 7 bases at V and 7 bases at J; junction bases unmatched: 8. CDR3 residues: CASNPDRGFGYTF. For the CDR3, the DNA is TGTGCCAGCAACCCTGACAGGGGCTTTGGCTACACCTTC.

Comments on this clonotype: Just one base apart from a much larger clone, this may be a read error. The V gene is TRBV24-1, the J gene TRBJ2-5; the D gene is possibly TRBD1 (6 bases). This CDR3 spans 15 amino acids. Germline V CDR1 and CDR2: KGHDR, SFDVKD. As DNA, the CDR3 is TGTGCCACCAGTGCCGCGCGCGGACAGCAAGAGGCCCAGTACTTC. Encoded protein: CATSAARGQQEAQYF.

In its sample, this clonotype was seen many times. CDR3 amino acids: CASSLVTASSGNTIYF. In nucleotides, the CDR3 is TGTGCCAGCAGCTTAGTGACAGCCTCCTCTGGAAACACCATATATTTT. This chain joins TRBV7-2 and TRBJ1-3; tentatively, D is TRBD1 (5 bases). Trimming removed 1 base at V and 0 bases at J, with 10 bases between. CDR3 length equals 16 residues. The germline V gene has CDR1 SGHTA and CDR2 FQGNSA.

This clonotype was seen only a few times. The V call is TRBV2, the J call TRBJ2-7; D not resolved. The V gene lost 7 bases and the J gene lost 1 base, with 11 bases spanning the gap. The CDR3 spans 13 residues. Per the germline V gene, CDR1 is SNHLY and CDR2 is FYNNEI. The CDR3 DNA reads TGTGCCAGCAAAGTGTTCCAGTCCTACGAGCAGTACTTC. This encodes CASKVFQSYEQYF.

Notes on this clonotype: With a much larger clone just one base away, this may be a read error. J is TRBJ1-2 and V is TRBV28; D unclear. The CDR3 covers 16 residues. Per the germline V gene, CDR1 is MDHEN and CDR2 is SYDVKM. CDR3 nucleotide sequence: TGTGCCAGCAGTTTAGCTGGTACAGCGCCTAATTATGGCTACACCTTC. Protein product: CASSLAGTAPNYGYTF.

This clonotype was detected ten times or more. The V call is TRBV27, the J call TRBJ2-7; perhaps TRBD2 as D (6 bases). Trimming shortened V by 8 bases and J by 0 bases, and 8 bases separated the two germline ends. This CDR3 has 12 residues. Germline-derived CDR1 and CDR2 are MNHEY and SMNVEV (reference sequence). The CDR3 region is CASWTTSYEQYF. DNA for the CDR3: TGTGCCAGCTGGACTACCTCCTACGAGCAGTACTTC.

This clonotype has only one observation. A much more abundant neighbour one base away suggests this may be a read error. The chain combines TRBV20-1 with TRBJ2-5, with 7 bases that match TRBD2. Germline V gene lookup returns CDR1 DFQATT and CDR2 SNEGSKA (reference sequence). CDR3 length: 14 amino acids. This CDR3 is CSAMGGSNQETQYF. CDR3 sequence (DNA): TGCAGTGCTATGGGGGGGAGCAACCAAGAGACTCAGTACTTC.